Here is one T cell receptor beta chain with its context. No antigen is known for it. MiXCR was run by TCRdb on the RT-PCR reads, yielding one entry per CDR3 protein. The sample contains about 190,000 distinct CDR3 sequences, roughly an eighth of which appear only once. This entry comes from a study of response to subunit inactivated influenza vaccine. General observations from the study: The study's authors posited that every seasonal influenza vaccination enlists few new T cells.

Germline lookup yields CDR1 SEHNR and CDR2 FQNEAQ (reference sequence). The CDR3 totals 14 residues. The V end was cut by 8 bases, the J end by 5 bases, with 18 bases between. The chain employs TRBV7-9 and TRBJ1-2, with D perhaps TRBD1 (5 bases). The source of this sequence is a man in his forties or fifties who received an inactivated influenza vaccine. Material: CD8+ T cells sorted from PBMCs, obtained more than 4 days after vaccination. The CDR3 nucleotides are TGTGCCAGCTCCCGGGACGGATTCAAGTATGGCTACACCTTC. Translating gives CASSRDGFKYGYTF. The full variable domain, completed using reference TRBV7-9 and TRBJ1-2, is DTGVSQNPRHKITKRGQNVTFRCDPISEHNRLYWYRQTLGQGPEFLTYFQNEAQLEKSRLLSDRFSAERPKGSFSTLEIQRTEQGDSAMYLCASSRDGFKYGYTFGSGTRLTVV.